One T cell receptor beta chain is described in this entry. The sample comes from a study of blood T cell repertoires in COVID-19. At the level of the study: Samples representing acute and convalescent COVID-19 were sourced from the United States, Italy and Spain. Sample material is recorded as cDNA or gDNA derived from T cells, B-cell-depleted T cells, or PBMCs.

Study processing details: Amplified reference gene primers provided the basis for estimating nucleated cell counts. Generated by immunoSEQ multiplex PCR, the TCRdb table keeps only in-frame clones and is missing some. V, J and clone size are taken as reported in that table, and D and trimming were inferred from the DNA itself. The table records roughly 100,000 clones, over 75% of them present only once. The source of this sequence is a man aged 50 to 59 with acute or convalescent COVID-19. Sequencing was done on a sample of peripheral blood.

The CDR3: CASRSVGANYGYTF. CDR3 coding DNA: TGTGCCAGCAGGTCGGTGGGAGCTAACTATGGCTACACCTTC. The V call is TRBV3-1 (or the pseudogene TRBV3-2), the J call TRBJ1-2; D ambiguous. Germline-derived CDR1 and CDR2 are LGHDT and YNNKEL (reference sequence). The CDR3 extends over 14 amino acids. Trimming shortened V by 6 bases and J by 0 bases, and 11 bases separated the two germline ends.